This is a list of T cell receptor beta chains from one sample in a study of blood T cell repertoires in COVID-19. The repertoire was sequenced with immunoSEQ multiplex PCR; TCRdb's copy has only in-frame clones and lacks some. The sample yields more than 250,000 clones, approximately 85% seen once. The sequencing input was PBMCs or T cells enriched from blood (not recorded which). The receptors derive from a young man who had recovered from COVID-19. The CDR3 runs from the conserved cysteine through the conserved F or W. The order of the fields is J gene, D gene, clone size, V gene, CDR3 protein, CDR3 DNA. A D gene is named only where the DNA matches it firmly. A row's size may be missing; if present it is once, few, many or a size class.

TRBJ2-5,.,.,TRBV20-1,CSATSWETQYF,TGCAGCGCGACTAGTTGGGAGACCCAGTACTTC
TRBJ1-6,.,.,TRBV7-3,CASSVQENSPLHF,TGTGCCAGCAGCGTACAGGAAAATTCACCCCTCCACTTT
TRBJ1-2,TRBD1,.,TRBV6-5,CASSATGNYGYTF,TGTGCCAGCAGCGCGACAGGGAACTATGGCTACACCTTC
TRBJ2-4,TRBD2,once,TRBV6-5,CASSSSGGATNIQYF,TGTGCCAGCAGTTCGTCCGGGGGGGCCACGAACATTCAGTACTTC
TRBJ1-4,.,once,TRBV11-2,CASSLVAGETNEKLFF,TGTGCCAGCAGCTTAGTGGCAGGGGAAACTAATGAAAAACTGTTTTTT
TRBJ1-2,TRBD1,.,TRBV6-5,CASRVQGTYGYTF,TGTGCCAGCAGAGTACAGGGGACTTATGGCTACACCTTC
TRBJ1-1,.,.,TRBV5-1,CASSFVGVTEAFF,TGCGCCAGCAGCTTTGTTGGAGTCACTGAAGCTTTCTTT
TRBJ1-2,TRBD1,once,TRBV19,CASSRTTGMDYGYTF,TGTGCCAGTAGTAGGACGACAGGGATGGACTATGGCTACACCTTC
TRBJ1-1,.,.,TRBV6-5,CASSYSRQARAEAFF,TGTGCCAGCAGTTACAGTCGACAGGCGCGGGCTGAAGCTTTCTTT
TRBJ1-1,.,.,TRBV5-1,CASTLGGTEAFF,TGCGCCAGCACCCTGGGGGGCACTGAAGCTTTCTTT
TRBJ1-2,.,.,TRBV10-3,CATAGATRGYTF,TGTGCCACTGCAGGGGCGACGAGGGGCTACACCTTC
TRBJ1-5,TRBD1,.,TRBV6-5,CASTGTGVSNQPQHF,TGTGCCAGCACCGGGACAGGGGTGAGCAATCAGCCCCAGCATTTT
TRBJ2-2,.,.,TRBV19,CASSIWRGLNTGELFF,TGTGCCAGTAGTATTTGGCGGGGGCTAAACACCGGGGAGCTGTTTTTT
TRBJ1-2,.,.,TRBV6-6,CAGRSIHGYTF,TGTGCCGGTAGATCTATCCATGGCTACACCTTC
TRBJ2-3,.,once,TRBV7-9,CASSLDRSTDTQYF,TGTGCCAGCAGCTTAGACAGAAGCACAGATACGCAGTATTTT
TRBJ1-1,.,.,TRBV19,CASSIDPFIKGSTEAFF,TGTGCCAGTAGTATAGATCCGTTTATAAAAGGGAGCACTGAAGCTTTCTTT
TRBJ2-3,TRBD1,.,TRBV11-3,CASSSGQGYTQYF,TGTGCCAGCAGCTCCGGACAGGGTTATACGCAGTATTTT
TRBJ1-1,TRBD1,once,TRBV30,CAWTRQGMNTEAFF,TGTGCCTGGACCAGACAGGGGATGAACACTGAAGCTTTCTTT
TRBJ1-4,TRBD1,.,TRBV10-1,CASSVPDREGNEKLFF,TGCGCCAGCAGTGTCCCGGACAGGGAGGGGAATGAAAAACTGTTTTTT
TRBJ1-1,.,few,TRBV2,CASRGDLNTEAFF,TGTGCCAGCCGGGGGGACTTGAACACTGAAGCTTTCTTT
TRBJ1-5,.,.,TRBV7-2,CASSLRVGMGQPQHF,TGTGCCAGCAGCTTGAGGGTGGGGATGGGTCAGCCCCAGCATTTT
TRBJ1-2,TRBD1,.,TRBV27,CASSLSAGGIYGYTF,TGTGCCAGCAGTTTATCGGCAGGGGGCATCTATGGCTACACCTTC
TRBJ2-3,TRBD1,.,TRBV7-9,CASSLGQGATDTQYF,TGTGCCAGCAGCTTAGGGCAGGGGGCCACAGATACGCAGTATTTT
TRBJ2-1,TRBD2,.,TRBV14,CASSLIAGGYNEQFF,TGTGCCAGCAGCCTAATAGCGGGGGGTTACAATGAGCAGTTCTTC
TRBJ1-3,.,once,TRBV2,CASSSTGNSGNTIYF,TGTGCCAGCAGTTCCACAGGGAACTCTGGAAACACCATATATTTT
TRBJ1-2,.,.,TRBV6-5,CASSYSVGEVDYGYTF,TGTGCCAGCAGTTACTCGGTAGGGGAGGTGGACTATGGCTACACCTTC
TRBJ2-2,TRBD1,.,TRBV18,CASANQTGATGELFF,TGTGCCAGCGCAAACCAGACAGGGGCCACCGGGGAGCTGTTTTTT
TRBJ2-2,.,.,TRBV7-3,CASSKANTGELFF,TGTGCCAGCAGCAAAGCCAACACCGGGGAGCTGTTTTTT
TRBJ1-5,.,.,TRBV27,CASSLTVNQPQHF,TGTGCCAGCAGTCTGACAGTCAATCAGCCCCAGCATTTT
TRBJ1-2,.,.,TRBV4-3,CASSRGHKALYGYTF,TGCGCCAGCAGCCGGGGACACAAAGCCCTCTATGGCTACACCTTC
TRBJ2-7,TRBD1,.,TRBV18,CASKIGTGDYEQYF,TGTGCCAGCAAAATTGGGACAGGGGACTACGAGCAGTACTTC
TRBJ1-2,TRBD1,.,TRBV7-2,CASGTGVMDYGYTF,TGTGCCAGCGGGACAGGGGTTATGGACTATGGCTACACCTTC
TRBJ1-2,.,.,TRBV15,CATSRARQKNYGYTF,TGTGCCACCAGCAGAGCACGACAGAAGAACTATGGCTACACCTTC
TRBJ2-1,TRBD2,.,TRBV3-1/TRBV3-2,CASSQDLLAGSSYNEQFF,TGTGCCAGCAGCCAAGATTTACTAGCGGGTAGCTCCTACAATGAGCAGTTCTTC
TRBJ2-5,.,.,TRBV27,CASSLTDPRETQYF,TGTGCCAGCAGTTTGACAGACCCCCGGGAGACCCAGTACTTC
TRBJ2-1,.,.,TRBV7-9,CASSFLSGAYNEQFF,TGTGCCAGCAGCTTCCTGTCCGGGGCCTACAATGAGCAGTTCTTC
TRBJ1-2,.,few,TRBV13,CASSLGGFIDGYTF,TGTGCCAGCAGCTTGGGAGGGTTTATAGATGGCTACACCTTC
TRBJ2-7,TRBD2,.,TRBV3-1/TRBV3-2,CASSQSSGAYEQYF,TGTGCCAGCAGCCAGAGCAGCGGGGCCTACGAGCAGTACTTC
TRBJ2-3,.,.,TRBV5-1,CASSLGQGLTDTQYF,TGCGCCAGCAGCTTGGGCCAGGGGTTAACAGATACGCAGTATTTT
TRBJ2-7,.,.,TRBV7-2,CASSLGLSYEQYF,TGTGCCAGCAGCTTAGGTCTATCCTACGAGCAGTACTTC
TRBJ1-6,TRBD1,.,TRBV5-1,CASSWKDRENSPLHF,TGCGCCAGCAGCTGGAAGGACAGGGAAAATTCACCCCTCCACTTT
TRBJ2-1,TRBD2,.,TRBV3-1/TRBV3-2,CASSPSSGGGDHNEQFF,TGTGCCAGCAGCCCGTCCTCGGGCGGGGGTGACCACAATGAGCAGTTCTTC
TRBJ2-2,.,once,TRBV6-6,CASTPGDGGELFF,TGTGCCAGCACGCCAGGGGACGGCGGGGAGCTGTTTTTT
TRBJ2-7,TRBD1,.,TRBV11-3,CASSSYWTGDFYEQYF,TGTGCCAGCAGCTCCTACTGGACAGGGGATTTCTACGAGCAGTACTTC
TRBJ1-1,TRBD1,.,TRBV9,CASSGQGRTEAFF,TGTGCCAGCAGCGGACAGGGGAGGACTGAAGCTTTCTTT
TRBJ1-5,TRBD1,.,TRBV3-1/TRBV3-2,CASSRRTGGNQPQHF,TGTGCCAGCAGCCGTCGGACAGGGGGAAATCAGCCCCAGCATTTT
TRBJ1-2,.,.,TRBV5-1,CASSLGTAGSGYTF,TGCGCCAGCAGCTTGGGGACAGCGGGAAGTGGCTACACCTTC
TRBJ1-1,.,once,TRBV6-2/TRBV6-3,CASSTPGQYSEAFF,TGTGCCAGCAGTACACCGGGACAATATTCTGAAGCTTTCTTT